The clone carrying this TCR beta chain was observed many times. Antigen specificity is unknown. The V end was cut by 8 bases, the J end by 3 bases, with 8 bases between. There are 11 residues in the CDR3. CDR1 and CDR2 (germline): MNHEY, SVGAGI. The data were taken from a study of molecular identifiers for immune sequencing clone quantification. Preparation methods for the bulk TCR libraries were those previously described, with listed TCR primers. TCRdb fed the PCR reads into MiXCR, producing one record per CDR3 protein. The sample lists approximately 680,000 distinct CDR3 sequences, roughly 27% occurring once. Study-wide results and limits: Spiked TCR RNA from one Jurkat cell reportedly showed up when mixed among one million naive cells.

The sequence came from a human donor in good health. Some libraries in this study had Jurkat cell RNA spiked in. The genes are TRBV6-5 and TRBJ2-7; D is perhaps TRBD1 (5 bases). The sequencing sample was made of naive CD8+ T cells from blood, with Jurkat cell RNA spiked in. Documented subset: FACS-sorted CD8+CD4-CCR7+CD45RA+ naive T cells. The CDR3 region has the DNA TGTGCCAGCGGACAAAACTACGAGCAGTACTTC. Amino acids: CASGQNYEQYF.